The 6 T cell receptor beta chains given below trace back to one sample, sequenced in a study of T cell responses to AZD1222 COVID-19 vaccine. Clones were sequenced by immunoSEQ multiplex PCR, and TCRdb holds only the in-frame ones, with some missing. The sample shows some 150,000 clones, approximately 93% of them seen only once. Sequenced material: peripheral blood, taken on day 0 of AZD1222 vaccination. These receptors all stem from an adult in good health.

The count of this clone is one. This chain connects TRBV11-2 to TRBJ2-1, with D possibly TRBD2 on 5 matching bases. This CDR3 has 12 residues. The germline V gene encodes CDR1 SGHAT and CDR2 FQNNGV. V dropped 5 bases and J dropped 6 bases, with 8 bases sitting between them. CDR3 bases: TGTGCCAGCAGCCCGGGATTCAATGAGCAGTTCTTC. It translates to CASSPGFNEQFF. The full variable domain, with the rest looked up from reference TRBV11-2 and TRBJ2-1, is EAGVAQSPRYKIIEKRQSVAFWCNPISGHATLYWYQQILGQGPKLLIQFQNNGVVDDSQLPKDRFSAERLKGVDSTLKIQPAKLEDSAVYLCASSPGFNEQFFGPGTRLTVL.

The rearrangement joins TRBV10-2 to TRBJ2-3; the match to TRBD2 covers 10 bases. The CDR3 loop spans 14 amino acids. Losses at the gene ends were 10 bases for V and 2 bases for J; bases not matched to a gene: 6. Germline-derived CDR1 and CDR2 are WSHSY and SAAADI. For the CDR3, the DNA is TGCGCCACCGCGACTAGCGGGTACACAGATACGCAGTATTTT. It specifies CATATSGYTDTQYF.

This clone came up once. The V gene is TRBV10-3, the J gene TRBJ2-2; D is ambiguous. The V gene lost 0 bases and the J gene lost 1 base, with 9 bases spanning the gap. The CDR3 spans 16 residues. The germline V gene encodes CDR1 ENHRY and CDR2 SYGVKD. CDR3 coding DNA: TGTGCCATCAGTGAGTCGAGTCGGTTGAACACCGGGGAGCTGTTTTTT. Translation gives CAISESSRLNTGELFF.

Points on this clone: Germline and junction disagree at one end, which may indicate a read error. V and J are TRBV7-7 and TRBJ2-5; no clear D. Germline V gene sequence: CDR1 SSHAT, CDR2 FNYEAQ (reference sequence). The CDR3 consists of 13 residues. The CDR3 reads CASSLRIQETQYF. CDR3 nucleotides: TGTGCTAGCAGCTTAAGGATCCAAGAGACCCAGTACTTC.

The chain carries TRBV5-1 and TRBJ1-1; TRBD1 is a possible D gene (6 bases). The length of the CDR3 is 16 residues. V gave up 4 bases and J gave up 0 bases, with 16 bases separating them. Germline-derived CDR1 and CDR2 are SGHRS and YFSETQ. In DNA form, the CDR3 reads TGCGCCAGCAGCCAACGACAGGATTCGATGAACACTGAAGCTTTCTTT. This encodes CASSQRQDSMNTEAFF.

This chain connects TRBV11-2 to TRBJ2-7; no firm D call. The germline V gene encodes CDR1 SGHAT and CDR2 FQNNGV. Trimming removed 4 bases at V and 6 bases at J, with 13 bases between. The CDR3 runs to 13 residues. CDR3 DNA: TGTGCCAGCAGCTCGAGACTTGAATCCGAGCAGTACTTC. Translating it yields CASSSRLESEQYF.